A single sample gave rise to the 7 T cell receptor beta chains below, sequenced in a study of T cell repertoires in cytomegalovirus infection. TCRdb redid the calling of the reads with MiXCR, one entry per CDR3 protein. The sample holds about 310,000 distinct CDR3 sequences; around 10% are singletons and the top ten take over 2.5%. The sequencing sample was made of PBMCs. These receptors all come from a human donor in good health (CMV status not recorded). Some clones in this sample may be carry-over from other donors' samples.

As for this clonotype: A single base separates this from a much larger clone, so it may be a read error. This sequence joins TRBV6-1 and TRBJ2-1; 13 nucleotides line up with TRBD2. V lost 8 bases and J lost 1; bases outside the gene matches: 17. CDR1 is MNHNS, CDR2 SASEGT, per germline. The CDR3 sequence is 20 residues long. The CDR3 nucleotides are TGTGCCAGCCCGTCTCGACTAGCGGGGGGCCTAATTGGGTCCTACAATGAGCAGTTCTTC. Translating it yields CASPSRLAGGLIGSYNEQFF.

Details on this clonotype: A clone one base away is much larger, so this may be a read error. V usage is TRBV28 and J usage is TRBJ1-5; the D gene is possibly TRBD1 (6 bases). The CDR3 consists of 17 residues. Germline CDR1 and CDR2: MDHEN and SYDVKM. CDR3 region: CASSPSPGAYSNQSQHF. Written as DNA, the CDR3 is TGTGCCAGCAGTCCCTCGCCGGGGGCTTATAGCAATCAGTCCCAGCATTTT. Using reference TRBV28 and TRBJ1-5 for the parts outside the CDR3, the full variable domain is DVKVTQSSRYLVKRTGEKVFLECVQDMDHENMFWYRQDPGLGLRLIYFSYDVKMKEKGDIPEGYSVSREKKERFSLILESASTNQTSMYLCASSPSPGAYSNQSQHFGDGTRLSIL.

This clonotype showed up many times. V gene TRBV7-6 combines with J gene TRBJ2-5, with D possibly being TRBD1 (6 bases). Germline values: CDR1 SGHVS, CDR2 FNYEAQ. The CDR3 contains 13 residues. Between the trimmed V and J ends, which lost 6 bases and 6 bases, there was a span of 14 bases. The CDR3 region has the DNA TGTGCCAGCAGTAGAAACAGGGTAAAGACCCAGTACTTC. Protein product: CASSRNRVKTQYF. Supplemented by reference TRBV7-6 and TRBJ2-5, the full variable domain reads GAGVSQSPRYKVTKRGQDVALRCDPISGHVSLYWYRQALGQGPEFLTYFNYEAQQDKSGLPNDRFSAERPEGSISTLTIQRTEQRDSAMYRCASSRNRVKTQYFGPGTRLLVL.

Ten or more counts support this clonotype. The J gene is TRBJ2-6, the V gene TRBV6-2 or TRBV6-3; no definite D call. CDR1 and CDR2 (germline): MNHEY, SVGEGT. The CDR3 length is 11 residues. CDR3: CGTSGANVLTF. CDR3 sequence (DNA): TGTGGGACCTCTGGGGCCAACGTCCTGACTTTC.

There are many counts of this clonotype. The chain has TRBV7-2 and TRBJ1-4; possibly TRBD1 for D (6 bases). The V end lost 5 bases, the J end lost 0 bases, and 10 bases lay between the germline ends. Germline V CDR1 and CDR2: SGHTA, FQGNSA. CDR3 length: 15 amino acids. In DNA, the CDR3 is TGTGCCAGCAGCCCCGGACAGCCAACTAATGAAAAACTGTTTTTT. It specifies CASSPGQPTNEKLFF.

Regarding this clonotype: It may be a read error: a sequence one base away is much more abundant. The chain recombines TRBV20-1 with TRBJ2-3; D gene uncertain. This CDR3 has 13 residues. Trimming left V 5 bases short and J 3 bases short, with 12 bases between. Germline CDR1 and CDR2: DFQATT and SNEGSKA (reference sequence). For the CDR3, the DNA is TGCAGTGCTGATACCCCTCGAACAGATACGCAGTATTTT. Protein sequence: CSADTPRTDTQYF.

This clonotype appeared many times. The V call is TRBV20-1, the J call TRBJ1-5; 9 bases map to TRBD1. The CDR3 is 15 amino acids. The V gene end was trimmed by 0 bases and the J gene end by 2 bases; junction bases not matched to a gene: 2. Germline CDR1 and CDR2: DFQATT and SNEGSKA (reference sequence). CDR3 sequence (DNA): TGCAGTGCTAGAGAGAGGACAGGGGGCAATCAGCCCCAGCATTTT. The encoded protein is CSARERTGGNQPQHF.